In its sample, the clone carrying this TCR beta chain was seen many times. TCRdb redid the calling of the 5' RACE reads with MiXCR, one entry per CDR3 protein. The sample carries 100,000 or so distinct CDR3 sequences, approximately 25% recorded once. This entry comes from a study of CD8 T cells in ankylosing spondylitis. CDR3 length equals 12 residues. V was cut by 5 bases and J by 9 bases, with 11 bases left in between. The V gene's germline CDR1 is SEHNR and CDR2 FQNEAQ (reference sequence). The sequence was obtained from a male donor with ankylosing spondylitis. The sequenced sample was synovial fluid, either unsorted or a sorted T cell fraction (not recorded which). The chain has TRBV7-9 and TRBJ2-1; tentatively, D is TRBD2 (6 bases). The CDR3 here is CASSPIAAEQFF. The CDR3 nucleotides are TGTGCCAGCAGCCCGATAGCGGCTGAGCAGTTCTTC.